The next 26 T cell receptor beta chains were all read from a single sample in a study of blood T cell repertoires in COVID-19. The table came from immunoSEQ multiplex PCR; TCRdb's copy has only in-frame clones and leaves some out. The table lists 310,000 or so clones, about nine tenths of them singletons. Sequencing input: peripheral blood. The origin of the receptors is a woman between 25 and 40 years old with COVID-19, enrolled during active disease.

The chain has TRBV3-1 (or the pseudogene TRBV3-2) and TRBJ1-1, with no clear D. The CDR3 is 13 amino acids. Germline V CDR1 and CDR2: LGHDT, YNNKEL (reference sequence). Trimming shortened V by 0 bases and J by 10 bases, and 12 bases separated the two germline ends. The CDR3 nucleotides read TGTGCCAGCAGCCAAGATCGGGTCGGGGTAGCTTTCTTT. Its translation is CASSQDRVGVAFF.

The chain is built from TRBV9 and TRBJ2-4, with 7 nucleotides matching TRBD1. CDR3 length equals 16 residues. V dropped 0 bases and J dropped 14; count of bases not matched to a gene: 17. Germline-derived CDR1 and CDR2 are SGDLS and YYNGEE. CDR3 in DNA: TGTGCCAGCAGCGTAGACCTCCTCCCTCCGGGACAGAGAGAGTACTTC. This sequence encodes CASSVDLLPPGQREYF.

DNA of the CDR3: TGTGCCAGCAGCCAGCGGACTAGCGGGAAGAGGGATACGCAGTATTTT. Amino acids: CASSQRTSGKRDTQYF. The chain is built from TRBV3-1 (or the pseudogene TRBV3-2) and TRBJ2-3, with 12 bases fitting TRBD2. The CDR3 has 16 residues. Trimming cost V 3 bases and J 6 bases; bases outside gene matches: 7. Germline CDR1 is LGHDT and CDR2 is YNNKEL (reference sequence).

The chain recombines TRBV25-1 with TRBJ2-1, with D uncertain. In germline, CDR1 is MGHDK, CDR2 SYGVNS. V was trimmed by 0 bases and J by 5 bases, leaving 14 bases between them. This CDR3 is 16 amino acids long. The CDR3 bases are TGTGCCAGCAGTGAATACGCCGGAGCGATTCACAATGAGCAGTTCTTC. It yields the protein CASSEYAGAIHNEQFF. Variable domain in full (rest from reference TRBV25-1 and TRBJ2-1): EADIYQTPRYLVIGTGKKITLECSQTMGHDKMYWYQQDPGMELHLIHYSYGVNSTEKGDLSSESTVSRIRTEHFPLTLESARPSHTSQYLCASSEYAGAIHNEQFFGPGTRLTVL.

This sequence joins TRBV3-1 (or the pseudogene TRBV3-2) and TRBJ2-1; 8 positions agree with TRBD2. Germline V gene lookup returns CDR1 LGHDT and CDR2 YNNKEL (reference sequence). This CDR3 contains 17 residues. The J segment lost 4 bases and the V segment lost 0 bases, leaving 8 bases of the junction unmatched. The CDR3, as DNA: TGTGCCAGCAGCCAAGATAATCAGCGGGAGTTTTACAATGAGCAGTTCTTC. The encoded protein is CASSQDNQREFYNEQFF.

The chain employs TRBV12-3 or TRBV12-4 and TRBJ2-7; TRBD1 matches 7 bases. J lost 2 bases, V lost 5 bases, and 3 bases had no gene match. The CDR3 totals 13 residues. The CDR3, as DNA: TGTGCCAGCAGTCGGCAGGGGGCCTACGAGCAGTACTTC. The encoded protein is CASSRQGAYEQYF.

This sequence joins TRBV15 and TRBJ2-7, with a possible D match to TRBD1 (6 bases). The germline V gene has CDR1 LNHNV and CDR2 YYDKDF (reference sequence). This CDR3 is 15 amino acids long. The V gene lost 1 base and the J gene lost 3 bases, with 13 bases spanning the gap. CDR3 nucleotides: TGTGCCACCAGCAGAGTAAGAAGAGGGGGCTACGAGCAGTACTTC. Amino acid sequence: CATSRVRRGGYEQYF. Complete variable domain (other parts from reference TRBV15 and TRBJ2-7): DAMVIQNPRYQVTQFGKPVTLSCSQTLNHNVMYWYQQKSSQAPKLLFHYYDKDFNNEADTPDNFQSRRPNTSFCFLDIRSPGLGDTAMYLCATSRVRRGGYEQYFGPGTRLTVT.

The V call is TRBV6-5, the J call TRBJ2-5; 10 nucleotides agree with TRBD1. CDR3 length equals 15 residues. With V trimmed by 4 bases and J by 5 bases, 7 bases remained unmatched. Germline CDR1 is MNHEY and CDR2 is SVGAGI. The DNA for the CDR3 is TGTGCCAGCAGTTCACCGGGACAGGGGCGGGAGACCCAGTACTTC. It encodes CASSSPGQGRETQYF.

The DNA of the CDR3 is TGCGCCAGCAGCCAGTCGACAGGGACTAGCGGGGAGCAGTACTTC. Translation: CASSQSTGTSGEQYF. V gene TRBV4-1 combines with J gene TRBJ2-7; 12 nucleotides agree with TRBD2. Germline V gene sequence: CDR1 MGHRA, CDR2 YSYEKL. V was clipped by 3 bases and J by 7 bases; unmatched bases: 7. The CDR3 length is 15 residues.

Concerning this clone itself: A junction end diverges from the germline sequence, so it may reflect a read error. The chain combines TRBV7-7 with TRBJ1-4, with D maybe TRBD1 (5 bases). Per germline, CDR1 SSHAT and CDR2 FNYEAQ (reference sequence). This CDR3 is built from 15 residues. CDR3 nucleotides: TGTGCTAGCAGCTTAATAACAGGATCTAATGAAAAACTGTTTTTT. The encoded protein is CASSLITGSNEKLFF.

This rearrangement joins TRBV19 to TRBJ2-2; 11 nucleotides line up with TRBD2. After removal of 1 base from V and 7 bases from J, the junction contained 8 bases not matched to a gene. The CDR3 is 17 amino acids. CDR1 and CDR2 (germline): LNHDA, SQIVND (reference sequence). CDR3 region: CASSIGGLAGGIGELFF. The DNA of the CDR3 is TGTGCCAGTAGTATAGGTGGACTAGCGGGTGGCATCGGGGAGCTGTTTTTT. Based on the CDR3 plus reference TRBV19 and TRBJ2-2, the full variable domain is DGGITQSPKYLFRKEGQNVTLSCEQNLNHDAMYWYRQDPGQGLRLIYYSQIVNDFQKGDIAEGYSVSREKKESFPLTVTSAQKNPTAFYLCASSIGGLAGGIGELFFGEGSRLTVL.

The CDR3 bases are TGCGCCAGCAGCCAAGTGAGACAGCGACAGGGTGAGCAGTTCTTC. It translates to CASSQVRQRQGEQFF. The chain carries TRBV4-3 and TRBJ2-1; 7 bases line up with TRBD1. From germline, CDR1 is LGHNA and CDR2 YSLEER. Losses at the gene ends were 1 base for V and 9 bases for J; bases not matched to a gene: 9. The CDR3 spans 15 residues.

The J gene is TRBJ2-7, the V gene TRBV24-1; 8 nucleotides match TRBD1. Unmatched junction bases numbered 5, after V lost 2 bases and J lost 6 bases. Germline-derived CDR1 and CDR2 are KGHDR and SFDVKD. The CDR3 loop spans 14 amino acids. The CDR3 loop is CATSDSRTGIEQYF. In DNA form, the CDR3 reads TGTGCCACCAGTGATTCAAGGACAGGGATCGAGCAGTACTTC.

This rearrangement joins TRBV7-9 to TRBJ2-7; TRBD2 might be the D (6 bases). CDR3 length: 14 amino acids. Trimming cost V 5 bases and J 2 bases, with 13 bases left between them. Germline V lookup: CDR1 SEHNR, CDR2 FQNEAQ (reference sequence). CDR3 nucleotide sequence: TGTGCCAGCAGCAATAGCGGAAAACCCTACGAGCAGTACTTC. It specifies CASSNSGKPYEQYF.

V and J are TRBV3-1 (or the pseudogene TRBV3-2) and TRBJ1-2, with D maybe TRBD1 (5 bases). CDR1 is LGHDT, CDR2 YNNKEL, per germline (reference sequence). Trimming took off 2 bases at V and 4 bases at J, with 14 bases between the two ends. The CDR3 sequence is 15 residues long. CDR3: CASSQPTGLGYGYTF. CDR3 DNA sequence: TGTGCCAGCAGCCAACCTACAGGTTTGGGCTATGGCTACACCTTC.

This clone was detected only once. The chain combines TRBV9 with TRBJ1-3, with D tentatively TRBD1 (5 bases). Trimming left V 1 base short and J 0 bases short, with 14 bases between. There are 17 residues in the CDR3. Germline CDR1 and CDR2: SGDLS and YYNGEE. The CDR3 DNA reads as TGTGCCAGCAGCGTAACGTCCCAGGGAGGCTCTGGAAACACCATATATTTT. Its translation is CASSVTSQGGSGNTIYF. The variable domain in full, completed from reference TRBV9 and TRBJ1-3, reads DSGVTQTPKHLITATGQRVTLRCSPRSGDLSVYWYQQSLDQGLQFLIQYYNGEERAKGNILERFSAQQFPDLHSELNLSSLELGDSALYFCASSVTSQGGSGNTIYFGEGSWLTVV.

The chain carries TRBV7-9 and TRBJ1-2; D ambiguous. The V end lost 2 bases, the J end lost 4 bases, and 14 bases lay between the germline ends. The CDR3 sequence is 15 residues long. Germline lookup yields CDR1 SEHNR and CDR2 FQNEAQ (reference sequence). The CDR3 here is CASSLSAGLGYGYTF. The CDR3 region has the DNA TGTGCCAGCAGCTTAAGCGCGGGATTGGGCTATGGCTACACCTTC.

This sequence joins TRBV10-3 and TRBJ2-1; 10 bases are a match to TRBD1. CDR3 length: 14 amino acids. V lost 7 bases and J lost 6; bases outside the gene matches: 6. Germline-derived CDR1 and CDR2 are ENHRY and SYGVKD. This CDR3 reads CAIMGDRGGNEQFF. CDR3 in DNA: TGTGCCATCATGGGGGACAGGGGTGGCAATGAGCAGTTCTTC.

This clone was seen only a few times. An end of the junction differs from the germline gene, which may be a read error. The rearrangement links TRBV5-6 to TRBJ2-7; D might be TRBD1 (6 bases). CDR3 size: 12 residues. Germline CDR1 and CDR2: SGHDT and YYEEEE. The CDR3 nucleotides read TGTGCCAGCAGATTGGACAGCTACGAGCAGTACTTC. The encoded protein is CASRLDSYEQYF. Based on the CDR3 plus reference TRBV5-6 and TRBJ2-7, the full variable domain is DAGVTQSPTHLIKTRGQQVTLRCSPKSGHDTVSWYQQALGQGPQFIFQYYEEEERQRGNFPDRFSGHQFPNYSSELNVNALLLGDSALYLCASRLDSYEQYFGPGTRLTVT.

The CDR3, as DNA: TGTGCCAGCTCACCACTCAGGACAGAGGGCAATCAGCCCCAGCATTTT. Translating gives CASSPLRTEGNQPQHF. V and J are TRBV18 and TRBJ1-5; perhaps TRBD1 as D (6 bases). The CDR3 is made up of 16 amino acids. Germline-derived CDR1 and CDR2 are KGHSH and LQKENI. V dropped 1 base and J dropped 2 bases, with 12 bases sitting between them.

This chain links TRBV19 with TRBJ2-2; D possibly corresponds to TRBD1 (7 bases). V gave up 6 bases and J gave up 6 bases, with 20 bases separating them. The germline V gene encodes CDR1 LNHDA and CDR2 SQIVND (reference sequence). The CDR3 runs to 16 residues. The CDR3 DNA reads TGTGCCAGTAGGAGGGCCGCGGCAGGGGGGCCCGGGGAGCTGTTTTTT. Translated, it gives CASRRAAAGGPGELFF.

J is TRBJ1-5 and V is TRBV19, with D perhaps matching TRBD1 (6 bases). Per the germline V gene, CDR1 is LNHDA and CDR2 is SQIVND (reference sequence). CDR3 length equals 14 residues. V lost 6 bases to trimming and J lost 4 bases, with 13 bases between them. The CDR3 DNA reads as TGTGCCAGTAGGTCAGGACAGCGGAATCAGCCCCAGCATTTT. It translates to CASRSGQRNQPQHF. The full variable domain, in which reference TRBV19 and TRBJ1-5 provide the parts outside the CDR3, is DGGITQSPKYLFRKEGQNVTLSCEQNLNHDAMYWYRQDPGQGLRLIYYSQIVNDFQKGDIAEGYSVSREKKESFPLTVTSAQKNPTAFYLCASRSGQRNQPQHFGDGTRLSIL.

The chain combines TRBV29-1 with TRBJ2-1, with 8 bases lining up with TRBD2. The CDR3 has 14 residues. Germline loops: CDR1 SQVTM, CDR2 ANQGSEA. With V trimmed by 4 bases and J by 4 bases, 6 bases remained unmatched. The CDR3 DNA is TGCAGCGTTGGGAGTAGCGGGGTTTACAATGAGCAGTTCTTC. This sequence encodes CSVGSSGVYNEQFF.

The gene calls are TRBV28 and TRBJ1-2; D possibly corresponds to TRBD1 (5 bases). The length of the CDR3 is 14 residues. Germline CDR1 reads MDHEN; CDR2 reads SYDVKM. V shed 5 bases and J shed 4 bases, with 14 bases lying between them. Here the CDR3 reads CASSLAGYSYGYTF. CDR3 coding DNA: TGTGCCAGCAGTCTCGCAGGGTATAGCTATGGCTACACCTTC.

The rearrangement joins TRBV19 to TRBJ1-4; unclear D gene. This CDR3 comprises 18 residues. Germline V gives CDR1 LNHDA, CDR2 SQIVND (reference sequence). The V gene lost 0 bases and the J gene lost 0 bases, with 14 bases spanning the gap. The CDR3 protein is CASSIDGGRNPTNEKLFF. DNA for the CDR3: TGTGCCAGTAGTATAGATGGAGGCCGGAATCCAACTAATGAAAAACTGTTTTTT.

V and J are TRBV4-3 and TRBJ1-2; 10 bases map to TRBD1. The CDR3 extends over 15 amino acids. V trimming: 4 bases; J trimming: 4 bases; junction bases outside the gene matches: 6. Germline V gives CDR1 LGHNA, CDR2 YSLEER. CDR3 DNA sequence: TGCGCCAGCAGCCCCCGGGACAGGGGAGCCTATGGCTACACCTTC. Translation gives CASSPRDRGAYGYTF.